This TCR beta chain was sequenced during a study of OX40 agonist ivuxolimab in advanced cancers. About the investigation overall: Ivuxolimab, which targeted the costimulatory receptor OX40 (CD134), was an agonistic, fully human IgG2 monoclonal antibody. The point of sequencing TCRbeta in the periphery was to test whether ivuxolimab changed TCR sequence diversity and drove clonal T-cell expansion. The dose-escalation cohort was about 83% male with a mean age of approximately 59 years, ranging from about 20 to 85. Partial responses occurred in three dose-escalation patients: two with cutaneous melanoma and one with hepatocellular carcinoma. The monotherapy dose-escalation portion (N ≈ 52 patients) of the phase I ivuxolimab trial is reported in the paper. Patients were allowed to have had prior anti-PD-1, anti-PD-L1 or anti-CTLA-4 therapy, and 40% to 45% of the dose-escalation patients had previously received checkpoint inhibitors. Intravenous ivuxolimab was administered to patients every 2 weeks at six dose levels: 0.01, 0.1, 0.3, 1.5, 3 and 10 mg/kg. Of the 52 patients in dose escalation, about 20 had hepatocellular carcinoma, some 15 had melanoma, 9 had renal cell carcinoma and 9 had head and neck cancer.

Points the paper makes about the study in general: In the 0.1-3.0 mg/kg groups, partial responders were among the patients with the lowest normalized peripheral clonal expansion, particularly in CD8+ T cells. Which antigens the clonally expanded peripheral T cells were specific for was not determined. After ivuxolimab, more expanded clones were found on average in CD8+ T cells than in CD4+ T cells. Low levels of normalized T-cell clonal expansion were also seen in some nonresponding patients. Clonal expansion of both CD4+ and CD8+ blood T cells was observed from baseline to week 6 at doses 0.1 to 3.0 mg/kg.

To sequence the TCRbeta CDR3 region, genomic DNA was isolated from the sorted cells. The immunoSEQ Assay was used to sequence the TCRbeta CDR3 regions. TCRdb took over this immuneACCESS table, retaining in-frame rearrangements with V and J assigned. Such tables are incomplete; in checked studies, under half of the missing clones stem from an unresolved V gene, and the remainder is unexplained. This sample lists tens of thousands of clones; around 86% were detected once. The leading ten clones occupy 0.38% of the sample. Concerning this clone itself: Which antigen it targets is not known. It has no much larger one-base neighbor in the sample; base qualities were not kept.

Patients with autoimmune disease history or receiving systemic immunosuppression were excluded from the trial. In every dose cohort, peripheral blood was drawn for TCR sequencing at baseline, cycle 4 day 1, and cycle 7 day 1. Samples were obtained from an open-label, multicenter, first-in-human phase I dose-escalation trial of ivuxolimab. Adults with locally advanced or metastatic head and neck squamous cell, hepatocellular, melanoma or renal cell carcinoma were enrolled in the trial. CD4+ and CD8+ T cells were sorted separately from peripheral blood before TCR sequencing. CDR1 and CDR2 were assigned from the germline V gene as SQVTM and ANQGSEA. The CDR3 measures 11 amino acids from cysteine to phenylalanine. Here the CDR3 DNA is all that survives: 33 bases in frame from base 1. At the junction V is shortened by 7 bases and J by 9 bases; bases outside the gene matches: 9.

The chain is made from TRBV29-1 and TRBJ2-7; a stretch of 7 junction bases matches TRBD2. This sequence was found in an adult with an advanced solid tumor such as melanoma, head and neck, liver or kidney cancer. The starting material was CD4+ or CD8+ T cells sorted from blood, obtained in a trial of the OX40 agonist ivuxolimab. The CDR3 protein: CSARLGGMQYF. The base sequence is TGCAGCGCCAGACTCGGGGGGATGCAGTACTTC.